This TCR beta chain stems from a study of cytomegalovirus exposure and HLA in healthy donors. Overall study findings and caveats: Across donors, presence/absence analyses took sequencing depth to be roughly uniform. In the analysis, some V segments, TRBV6-2 and TRBV6-3 included, were excluded as indistinguishable. Only CMV serostatus was available as immune exposure information.

The PCR had 60 Vbeta and 13 Jbeta primers. Assay used: immunoSEQ multiplex PCR; TCRdb lists only in-frame clones, some missing. The profile shows around 170,000 clones, approximately 84% of them singletons. As to this clone: Its specificity is unknown.

V dropped 5 bases and J dropped 5 bases, with 12 bases sitting between them. The CDR3 consists of 13 residues. Per the germline V gene, CDR1 is MNHNS and CDR2 is SASEGT. The TCR comes from a woman aged 40 to 50 in good health and CMV-seropositive. The chain combines TRBV6-1 with TRBJ1-1; D is undetermined. Sequenced sample: PBMCs. CDR3 coding DNA: TGTGCCAGCAGTATGACTGCCGGTACTGAAGCTTTCTTT. Its protein product is CASSMTAGTEAFF.